This T cell receptor beta chain was sequenced in a study of blood T cell repertoires in COVID-19. Study as a whole: COVID-19 samples, acute and convalescent, were from the United States, Italy and Spain.

The authors' processing: Nucleated cell counts were estimated from reference gene primer amplification. Sequencing was performed with immunoSEQ multiplex PCR; in TCRdb, only in-frame clones are kept and a portion is missing. D and trimming were read from the DNA, whereas the V and J calls and clone size are those reported in that table. The sample yields tens of thousands of clones, approximately 90% seen once. Trimming stripped 5 bases from V and 2 bases from J, with 15 bases between. The germline CDR1 and CDR2 sequences are SGHTA and FQGNSA. The CDR3 sequence is 15 residues long. The chain is built from TRBV7-2 and TRBJ2-5; D may be TRBD2 (5 bases). The sequence derives from a woman aged 80 or over with acute or convalescent COVID-19. Input material: peripheral blood. The CDR3, as DNA: TGTGCCAGCAGCCCGATCCTCCGGGGACAAGAGACCCAGTACTTC. Protein: CASSPILRGQETQYF.